This T cell receptor beta chain derives from a study of T cell changes during pregnancy in multiple sclerosis. Using immunoSEQ multiplex PCR, the repertoire was profiled, and TCRdb retains in-frame clones only, with some absent. The top ten clones hold 3% to 3.5% of a sample with about 61,000 clones, about 92% of them seen once. Germline assignment: CDR1 SGDLS and CDR2 YYNGEE. V lost 5 bases and J lost 6; bases outside the gene matches: 12. The CDR3 consists of 16 residues. This chain uses TRBV9 with TRBJ2-1, with TRBD2 identical over 9 bases. The starting material was peripheral blood, obtained in the first trimester of pregnancy. The receptor's source is a female donor in good health, enrolled as a control in a pregnancy study. As DNA, the CDR3 is TGTGCCAGCAGTGCTGGGGGGACTAGCTTTGTCAATGAGCAGTTCTTC. It codes for CASSAGGTSFVNEQFF.